Listed here are 19 T cell receptor beta chains from one sample, sequenced in a study of shared clonotypes between healthy human individuals. Assay used: immunoSEQ multiplex PCR; TCRdb lists only in-frame clones, some missing. Of roughly 640,000 clones listed, around 72% are singletons. Sequenced input: memory CD4+ T cells sorted from blood. The subset: CD45RA-negative fraction. These receptors all stem from a woman aged 25-40 years in good health.

This clone was detected only once. The chain is built from TRBV19 and TRBJ1-4; weak D call: TRBD1 (6 bases). The CDR3 has 15 amino acids. Germline V CDR1 and CDR2: LNHDA, SQIVND (reference sequence). Trimming pared 5 bases from V and 3 bases from J, leaving 13 bases between. CDR3 nucleotide sequence: TGTGCCAGTAGTCCGCGGACAGCCTCTAATGAAAAACTGTTTTTT. As protein: CASSPRTASNEKLFF.

This chain connects TRBV7-2 to TRBJ1-5, with TRBD1 as a possible D gene (5 bases). Germline V gives CDR1 SGHTA, CDR2 FQGNSA. This CDR3 comprises 17 residues. Deletions cut 5 bases from V and 0 bases from J, with 17 bases between. The CDR3 reads CASSPRGGPYSNQPQHF. CDR3 DNA sequence: TGTGCCAGCAGCCCCCGGGGGGGACCCTATAGCAATCAGCCCCAGCATTTT. Drawing the rest from reference TRBV7-2 and TRBJ1-5, the complete variable domain is GAGVSQSPSNKVTEKGKDVELRCDPISGHTALYWYRQSLGQGLEFLIYFQGNSAPDKSGLPSDRFSAERTGGSVSTLTIQRTQQEDSAVYLCASSPRGGPYSNQPQHFGDGTRLSIL.

This chain links TRBV30 with TRBJ2-1, with TRBD2 matching over 7 bases. Per germline, CDR1 GTSNPN and CDR2 SVGIG (reference sequence). CDR3 size: 14 residues. Germline trimming cut 4 bases from V and 4 bases from J; bases unmatched to any gene: 7. The CDR3 protein is CAWIGAGRYNEQFF. The CDR3 DNA sequence: TGTGCCTGGATCGGAGCGGGAAGGTACAATGAGCAGTTCTTC.

This clone was recorded at least ten times. This chain connects TRBV4-1 to TRBJ2-7, with 8 nucleotides matching TRBD2. V lost 2 bases, J lost 3 bases, and 3 bases stayed unmatched. CDR3 length equals 14 residues. Germline CDR1 is MGHRA and CDR2 is YSYEKL. The CDR3 DNA is TGCGCCAGCAGCCAATCACTAGCGGACTACGAGCAGTACTTC. Its translation: CASSQSLADYEQYF.

The J gene is TRBJ1-3, the V gene TRBV11-2; the D gene is possibly TRBD1 (5 bases). Trimming removed 5 bases at V and 9 bases at J, with 20 bases between. CDR1 is SGHAT and CDR2 is FQNNGV in the germline V gene. The length of the CDR3 is 15 residues. The CDR3: CASSGRDRNGATIYF. The CDR3 DNA sequence: TGTGCCAGCAGCGGAAGAGACAGAAACGGAGCCACCATATATTTT.

This chain uses TRBV29-1 with TRBJ1-1, with 7 bases identical to TRBD1. The CDR3 has 13 amino acids. The ends lost 5 bases at V and 6 bases at J; junction bases unmatched: 9. Germline V lookup: CDR1 SQVTM, CDR2 ANQGSEA. The CDR3 region is CSVHLAGGPEAFF. DNA of the CDR3: TGCAGCGTTCACCTGGCAGGGGGACCTGAAGCTTTCTTT.

This clone has more than one count but fewer than ten. The chain links TRBV6-6 to TRBJ2-7; a weak D match, TRBD1 (6 bases). The CDR3 loop spans 12 amino acids. CDR1 is MNHNY, CDR2 SVGAGI, per germline (reference sequence). Trimming took 6 bases from V and 5 from J, leaving 11 bases between them. The CDR3: CASSPQGHEQYF. The CDR3 coding sequence is TGTGCCAGCAGCCCACAGGGCCACGAGCAGTACTTC.

The chain couples TRBV7-2 to TRBJ1-2; 10 bases align to TRBD1. The CDR3 extends over 18 amino acids. V shed 5 bases and J 2 bases; nucleotides not matched to a gene: 14. Germline CDR1 reads SGHTA; CDR2 reads FQGNSA. The CDR3 spells CASSPWDRGNSLNYGYTF. In nucleotides, the CDR3 is TGTGCCAGCAGCCCATGGGACAGGGGCAACTCGCTGAACTATGGCTACACCTTC. Complete variable domain (other parts from reference TRBV7-2 and TRBJ1-2): GAGVSQSPSNKVTEKGKDVELRCDPISGHTALYWYRQSLGQGLEFLIYFQGNSAPDKSGLPSDRFSAERTGGSVSTLTIQRTQQEDSAVYLCASSPWDRGNSLNYGYTFGSGTRLTVV.

The chain couples TRBV19 to TRBJ1-1; D may be TRBD1 (5 bases). The germline V and J ends were trimmed by 8 bases and 5 bases, with 12 bases remaining between them. The CDR3 is 12 amino acids. The germline V gene encodes CDR1 LNHDA and CDR2 SQIVND (reference sequence). CDR3 nucleotides: TGTGCCAGTGAACAGGTCGGGACTGAAGCTTTCTTT. This encodes CASEQVGTEAFF.

The rearrangement uses TRBV7-2 and TRBJ2-3; 8 bases map to TRBD2. The CDR3 totals 16 residues. The V segment lost 0 bases and the J segment 5 bases; nucleotides outside the gene matches: 7. The germline CDR1 and CDR2 sequences are SGHTA and FQGNSA. The CDR3 nucleotides are TGTGCCAGCAGCTTAGCCGTCGGACTAGCCGAAGATACGCAGTATTTT. It codes for CASSLAVGLAEDTQYF.

The chain links TRBV11-2 to TRBJ2-7, with unresolved D. Germline CDR1 SGHAT, CDR2 FQNNGV. The V end was cut by 5 bases, the J end by 3 bases, with 14 bases between. This CDR3 comprises 14 residues. CDR3 sequence: CASSPLRAGYEQYF. Written as DNA, the CDR3 is TGTGCCAGCAGCCCTCTCCGGGCCGGCTACGAGCAGTACTTC.

The chain carries TRBV28 and TRBJ2-1; perhaps TRBD2 as D (5 bases). The germline V gene has CDR1 MDHEN and CDR2 SYDVKM. Between the trimmed V and J ends, which lost 2 bases and 6 bases, there was a span of 11 bases. The CDR3 has 14 amino acids. In DNA, the CDR3 is TGTGCCAGCAGTTTAAAGCTAGGAGGCAATGAGCAGTTCTTC. It yields the protein CASSLKLGGNEQFF.

V usage is TRBV19 and J usage is TRBJ2-3; D ambiguous. The CDR3 totals 16 residues. V gave up 5 bases and J gave up 0 bases, with 15 bases separating them. CDR1 LNHDA and CDR2 SQIVND come from the germline V gene (reference sequence). CDR3 sequence reads: CASSHVGHTSTDTQYF. The DNA of the CDR3 is TGTGCCAGTAGTCACGTTGGCCACACGAGCACAGATACGCAGTATTTT.

The chain carries TRBV6-5 and TRBJ1-1; D might be TRBD1 (6 bases). V dropped 5 bases and J dropped 4 bases, with 14 bases sitting between them. Germline V lookup: CDR1 MNHEY, CDR2 SVGAGI. The CDR3 is made up of 14 amino acids. CDR3 amino acids: CASSPRGGATEAFF. CDR3 bases: TGTGCCAGCAGTCCCCGAGGGGGGGCCACTGAAGCTTTCTTT.

In this sample, this clone turned up once. The V call is TRBV28, the J call TRBJ2-7; 9 nucleotides agree with TRBD1. Trimming removed 7 bases from V and 3 bases from J; junction bases left unmatched: 4. Germline CDR1 MDHEN, CDR2 SYDVKM. CDR3 length equals 13 residues. CDR3 DNA: TGTGCCAGCATTGACAGGGGGAGCTACGAGCAGTACTTC. Its protein product is CASIDRGSYEQYF.

In DNA, the CDR3 is TGTGCCAGCAATAGTCCTGAACAGACAGGGTATGGCTACACCTTC. Residues: CASNSPEQTGYGYTF. The rearrangement uses TRBV2 and TRBJ1-2, with 7 bases lining up with TRBD1. The CDR3 is made up of 15 amino acids. After removal of 7 bases from V and 5 bases from J, the junction contained 13 bases not matched to a gene. The germline V gene has CDR1 SNHLY and CDR2 FYNNEI.

The genes are TRBV7-2 and TRBJ2-1; 9 bases line up with TRBD2. Per germline, CDR1 SGHTA and CDR2 FQGNSA. The CDR3 covers 17 residues. V lost 2 bases to trimming and J lost 5 bases; unmatched junction nucleotides: 10. CDR3 sequence reads: CASSLQGPAGGNNEQFF. In DNA, the CDR3 is TGTGCCAGCAGCTTACAAGGTCCGGCGGGAGGGAACAATGAGCAGTTCTTC.

This clone was seen once. This chain joins TRBV28 and TRBJ2-3; 12 bases fit TRBD2. V gave up 4 bases and J gave up 4 bases; unmatched junction bases: 3. The CDR3 sequence is 15 residues long. Germline CDR1 reads MDHEN; CDR2 reads SYDVKM. The CDR3 reads CASSSLAGGPDTQYF. The CDR3 coding sequence is TGTGCCAGCAGTTCGCTAGCGGGAGGGCCAGATACGCAGTATTTT.

This clone was found a few times. The chain employs TRBV27 and TRBJ2-1, with 8 bases fitting TRBD1. CDR1 and CDR2 (germline): MNHEY, SMNVEV (reference sequence). The CDR3 runs to 14 residues. The V segment lost 5 bases and the J segment 3 bases; nucleotides outside the gene matches: 3. CDR3: CASSRQGYYNEQFF. The DNA for the CDR3 is TGTGCCAGCAGTCGACAGGGGTACTACAATGAGCAGTTCTTC.